The rows below give T cell receptor beta chains drawn from one sample of a study of T-cell memory formation after mild COVID-19. TCRdb re-called the 5' RACE reads with MiXCR, one entry per CDR3 protein. The data contain about 140,000 distinct CDR3 sequences, 14% of them singletons. The specimen sequenced was PBMCs or a T cell subset sorted from them (not recorded which). These TCRs come from an adult woman who had mild COVID-19 (a few samples of this study predate the infection). Cell type and time point are not known. Each CDR3 is given without its conserved first and last residue. The order of the fields is J gene, V gene, CDR3 protein.

>TRBJ2-1|TRBV29-1
SVDWVTGTSYNEQF
>TRBJ2-7|TRBV7-9
ASSFRTSTYEQY
>TRBJ2-5|TRBV11-2
ASSNAVAGETQY
>TRBJ2-1|TRBV5-1
ASSLATDYPLSGDNEQF
>TRBJ1-3|TRBV9
ASSVSDSFSSGNTIY
>TRBJ2-1|TRBV15
ATSRGTSGGQEQF
>TRBJ1-2|TRBV6-5
ASSYNEGLDYGYT
>TRBJ2-1|TRBV4-3
ASSQGTSGYNEQF
>TRBJ2-5|TRBV6-5
ASSWDSTQETQY
>TRBJ1-2|TRBV4-1
ASSLAAGENYGYT
>TRBJ2-3|TRBV12-3/TRBV12-4
ASMGSRARY
>TRBJ1-1|TRBV6-2/TRBV6-3
ASSWDRLNNMNTEAF
>TRBJ2-5|TRBV29-1
SVEVRNQETQY
>TRBJ2-5|TRBV2
ASSAPKTGETQY
>TRBJ2-7|TRBV12-3/TRBV12-4
ASSSPPQGAYEQY
>TRBJ1-3|TRBV2
ASSEVTGISGNTIY
>TRBJ2-7|TRBV27
ASSLSSSHEQY
>TRBJ1-1|TRBV5-6
ASSSFTAIEAF
>TRBJ1-1|TRBV5-8
ASSLAENTEAF
>TRBJ2-6|TRBV6-5
ASSWASGANVLT
>TRBJ1-4|TRBV4-1
ASGGGNEKLF
>TRBJ1-2|TRBV7-6
ASSLNPGESYGYT
>TRBJ2-3|TRBV7-2
ASSLNWDSPDTQY
>TRBJ2-1|TRBV7-6
ASSPINSGSNEQF
>TRBJ2-1|TRBV29-1
SGRDNEQF